The present TCR beta chain was sequenced within a study of cytomegalovirus exposure and HLA in healthy donors. Study-wide results and limits: A list of roughly 160 TCR beta chains associated with cytomegalovirus was given.

The assay was immunoSEQ multiplex PCR, and TCRdb's table has in-frame clones only and misses some. The table records 150,000 to 200,000 clones, roughly nine tenths of them present only once. CDR1 and CDR2 from the germline V gene are KGHSH and LQKENI. This CDR3 has 15 residues. V lost 2 bases and J lost 4, with 15 bases in between. Concerning this clone itself: What it binds is not known.

Sequences were obtained from PBMCs. The chain couples TRBV18 to TRBJ2-7, with D possibly TRBD1 on 6 matching bases. The clonotype originates from a man younger than 35 in good health and CMV-seropositive. The CDR3, as DNA: TGTGCCAGCTCACCAGCCCCCGCAGGGGAGTACGAGCAGTACTTC. Amino acids: CASSPAPAGEYEQYF.